This T cell receptor (beta chain) came from a study of T-cell memory formation after mild COVID-19. About the research overall: Clusters of TCRs were largely donor specific. Study-level findings and limits: Shrinking CD4+ clones resided mostly in CM and EM, and CD8+ ones in EMRA.

Sample barcodes and UMIs were carried by the TCR alpha and TCR beta cDNA libraries that 5'RACE generated with constant-segment primers. TCRdb re-analysed the 5' RACE reads in MiXCR, keeping a single row per CDR3 protein. The sample comprises approximately 110,000 distinct CDR3 sequences, 22% of which are singletons, and roughly two fifths rests with the top ten. This clonotype was counted only a few times. What it recognizes is unknown. This clonotype was sampled from a man younger than 35 who had mild COVID-19 (a few samples of this study predate the infection). Cell type and time point are not known. The sequenced sample consisted of PBMCs or a T cell subset sorted from them (not recorded which).

DNA for the CDR3: TGCGCCAGCAGAGCAGGGACCTCCTACGAGCAGTACTTC. Its translation is CASRAGTSYEQYF. The V gene is TRBV5-1, the J gene TRBJ2-7; D assignment may be TRBD1 or TRBD2 (5 bases each). V was cut by 5 bases and J by 0 bases, with 9 bases left in between. The germline V gene encodes CDR1 SGHRS and CDR2 YFSETQ. The CDR3 length is 13 residues. The full variable domain, in which reference TRBV5-1 and TRBJ2-7 provide the parts outside the CDR3, is KAGVTQTPRYLIKTRGQQVTLSCSPISGHRSVSWYQQTPGQGLQFLFEYFSETQRNKGNFPGRFSGRQFSNSRSEMNVSTLELGDSALYLCASRAGTSYEQYFGPGTRLTVT.